Detailed here is one TCR beta chain. The antigen is not known. Assay: immunoSEQ multiplex PCR; the TCRdb copy retains only in-frame clones and omits some. The data show just under 2,000 clones, roughly 85% seen once. This record belongs to a study of immune evolution from preneoplasia to lung adenocarcinoma. Findings and caveats of the study: Top clone frequencies peaked in normal lung, apparently declining through invasive adenocarcinoma.

Source material: FFPE adjacent normal lung tissue. The clonotype originates from a person between 65 and 80 years old with lung adenocarcinoma.

This CDR3 reads CASSPSVNYGYTF. The CDR3 DNA sequence: TGCGCCAGCAGCCCGTCAGTAAACTATGGCTACACCTTC. The chain recombines TRBV5-1 with TRBJ1-2; D remains ambiguous. V lost 4 bases to trimming and J lost 2 bases, with 9 bases between them. Germline CDR1 is SGHRS and CDR2 is YFSETQ. The CDR3 sequence is 13 residues long.